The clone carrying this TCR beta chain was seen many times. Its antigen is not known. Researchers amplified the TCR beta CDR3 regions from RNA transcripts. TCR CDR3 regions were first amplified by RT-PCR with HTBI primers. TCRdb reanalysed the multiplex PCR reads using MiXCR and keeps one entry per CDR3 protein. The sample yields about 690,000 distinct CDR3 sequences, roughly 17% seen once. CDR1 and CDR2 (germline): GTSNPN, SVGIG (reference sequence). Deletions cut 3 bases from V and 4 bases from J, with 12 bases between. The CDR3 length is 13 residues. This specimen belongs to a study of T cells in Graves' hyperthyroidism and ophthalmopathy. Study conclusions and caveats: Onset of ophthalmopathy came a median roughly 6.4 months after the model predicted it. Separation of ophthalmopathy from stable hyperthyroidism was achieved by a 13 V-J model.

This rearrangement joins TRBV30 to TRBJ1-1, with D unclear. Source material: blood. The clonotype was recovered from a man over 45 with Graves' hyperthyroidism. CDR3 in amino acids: CAWSREMGTEAFF. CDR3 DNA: TGTGCCTGGAGCCGGGAGATGGGCACTGAAGCTTTCTTT.